The text below deals with one TCR beta chain. Its specificity is unknown. PCR primers comprised 60 Vbeta and 13 Jbeta primers. This table comes from immunoSEQ multiplex PCR, and its TCRdb copy is limited to in-frame clones, with some not included. The sample consists of 95,000 to 150,000 clones, around three quarters of them appearing once. This record comes from a study of cytomegalovirus exposure and HLA in healthy donors. Study outcomes and limitations: According to an earlier analysis, most TCR beta V segments yielded productive rearrangements about 87% or about 30% of the time. When presence/absence was analysed, sequencing depth was taken to be roughly uniform across donors. Associated with cytomegalovirus, according to the listing, were 150 to 200 TCR beta chains. Common viral pathogens were later found to be apparently linked to several of the most significant clusters.

The CDR3 is made up of 14 amino acids. Trimming removed 0 bases at V and 1 base at J, with 7 bases between. Germline V gene sequence: CDR1 SGHRS, CDR2 YFSETQ. The chain joins TRBV5-1 to TRBJ1-1; D gene unclear. The sample consisted of PBMCs. This TCR came from a woman aged 30 to 39 in good health and CMV-seropositive. The DNA of the CDR3 is TGCGCCAGCAGCTTGGAAGCAGGGAACACTGAAGCTTTCTTT. Its translation is CASSLEAGNTEAFF.